This T cell receptor (beta chain) was sequenced during a study of blood T cells in healthy people across ages. Study outcomes and limitations: Naive T cell percentage showed a strong correlation with TCR beta diversity.

Primed by a sample-barcoded 5' primer and a J-beta primer mix, a second PCR proceeded for roughly 7 to 12 cycles. TCRdb processed the 5' RACE reads anew with MiXCR; each CDR3 protein has one entry. The sample yields 550,000 to 700,000 distinct CDR3 sequences, 27% seen once. The germline V and J ends were trimmed by 0 bases and 0 bases, with 12 bases remaining between them. The CDR3 covers 17 residues. The germline gives CDR1 LGHNA, CDR2 YNFKEQ. To note about this clonotype: The antigen remains undetermined.

The donors, all healthy, were Caucasians living in Russia, aged about 6 to 95. This TCR derives from a woman in her 70s in good health. The chain couples TRBV4-2 to TRBJ2-1; D unclear. The specimen was blood. CDR3 loop: CASSQESRYSSYNEQFF. The DNA for the CDR3 is TGTGCCAGCAGCCAAGAAAGTCGATACAGCTCCTACAATGAGCAGTTCTTC.